These 5 T cell receptor beta chains were all obtained from the same sample, sequenced in a study of blood T cell repertoires in COVID-19. Measured with immunoSEQ multiplex PCR; TCRdb has only the in-frame clones, and not every one. The table has roughly 300,000 clones, approximately 89% seen once. What was sequenced was peripheral blood. Receptor source: a woman in her 30s with COVID-19, enrolled during active disease.

This clone was observed a few times. The chain carries TRBV2 and TRBJ2-5, with 9 nucleotides matching TRBD2. The CDR3 spans 14 residues. Germline CDR1 reads SNHLY; CDR2 reads FYNNEI. V was pared by 6 bases and J by 2 bases, with 4 bases of the junction left unmatched. CDR3 in amino acids: CASRGGRVQETQYF. CDR3 sequence (DNA): TGTGCCAGCAGGGGCGGGAGGGTTCAAGAGACCCAGTACTTC.

This clone was seen more than once but under ten times. The chain links TRBV4-1 to TRBJ2-7, with 15 nucleotides matching TRBD2. This CDR3 has 16 residues. V was pared by 3 bases and J by 6 bases, with 6 bases of the junction left unmatched. Germline CDR1 MGHRA, CDR2 YSYEKL. The CDR3 DNA reads as TGCGCCAGCAGCCAGGGACTAGCGGGGGGCCCTCCCGAGCAGTACTTC. It codes for CASSQGLAGGPPEQYF.

The V and J genes are TRBV2 and TRBJ2-1, with D possibly TRBD1 on 6 matching bases. Trimming removed 8 bases from V and 7 bases from J, with 21 bases in between. Per germline, CDR1 SNHLY and CDR2 FYNNEI. This CDR3 is 15 amino acids long. CDR3 region: CASGPGHILRNEQFF. The CDR3 DNA reads TGTGCCAGCGGTCCGGGACACATCCTGAGGAATGAGCAGTTCTTC. The full variable domain, completed using reference TRBV2 and TRBJ2-1, is EPEVTQTPSHQVTQMGQEVILRCVPISNHLYFYWYRQILGQKVEFLVSFYNNEISEKSEIFDDQFSVERPDGSNFTLKIRSTKLEDSAMYFCASGPGHILRNEQFFGPGTRLTVL.

The chain joins TRBV28 to TRBJ1-1; D is ambiguous. This CDR3 has 17 residues. V was cut by 1 base and J by 0 bases, with 15 bases left in between. Germline CDR1 MDHEN, CDR2 SYDVKM. The CDR3 region is CASSLSPKSGVNTEAFF. The CDR3 DNA follows: TGTGCCAGCAGTTTATCGCCCAAAAGCGGGGTGAACACTGAAGCTTTCTTT. Full variable domain (rest looked up from reference TRBV28 and TRBJ1-1): DVKVTQSSRYLVKRTGEKVFLECVQDMDHENMFWYRQDPGLGLRLIYFSYDVKMKEKGDIPEGYSVSREKKERFSLILESASTNQTSMYLCASSLSPKSGVNTEAFFGQGTRLTVV.

DNA of the CDR3: TGCGCCAGCAGCCGGACAGGGCAAGAGACCCAGTACTTC. It yields the protein CASSRTGQETQYF. The rearrangement uses TRBV5-1 and TRBJ2-5; the match to TRBD1 covers 8 bases. This CDR3 has 13 residues. After removal of 4 bases from V and 2 bases from J, the junction contained 1 base not matched to a gene. CDR1 and CDR2 from the germline V gene are SGHRS and YFSETQ.